This TCR beta chain was observed in a study of patients and donors after allogeneic stem cell transplantation. This clonotype was observed a handful of times. MiXCR, applied by TCRdb to the RT-PCR reads, yields one record per CDR3 protein. The repertoire consists of about 110,000 distinct CDR3 sequences, with roughly 35% occurring once and the leading ten covering under 30%. This receptor was obtained from a human donor who was either an allogeneic HSCT recipient or a stem cell or donor lymphocyte infusion donor (not recorded which). It is not recorded whose cells these are; they may come from a transplant donor. Sequencing input: blood, either unsorted or a sorted T cell fraction (not recorded which).

In nucleotides, the CDR3 is TGCAGCGTCAGGGTACCCAACCGAAACACCATATATTTT. Encoded protein: CSVRVPNRNTIYF. The chain links TRBV29-1 to TRBJ1-3, with D perhaps TRBD1 (5 bases). The CDR3 totals 13 residues. V was cut by 6 bases and J by 5 bases, with 14 bases left in between. In germline, CDR1 is SQVTM, CDR2 ANQGSEA.